This TCR beta chain was sequenced for a study of T cell changes during pregnancy in multiple sclerosis. Assay: immunoSEQ multiplex PCR; the TCRdb copy retains only in-frame clones and omits some. The sample has fewer than 40,000 clones, 90% seen once. Sequencing used CD8+ T cells from peripheral blood mononuclear cells, obtained before pregnancy. The sequence came from a female donor with multiple sclerosis, enrolled in a pregnancy study.

CDR3 in amino acids: CASSLKGGATGELFF. The CDR3, as DNA: TGTGCCAGCAGCCTAAAAGGGGGGGCCACCGGGGAGCTGTTTTTT. The chain joins TRBV7-9 to TRBJ2-2, with D possibly matching TRBD2 (7 bases). From germline, CDR1 is SEHNR and CDR2 FQNEAQ (reference sequence). The CDR3 spans 15 residues. V shed 5 bases and J shed 4 bases, with 14 bases lying between them. The full variable domain, in which reference TRBV7-9 and TRBJ2-2 provide the parts outside the CDR3, is DTGVSQNPRHKITKRGQNVTFRCDPISEHNRLYWYRQTLGQGPEFLTYFQNEAQLEKSRLLSDRFSAERPKGSFSTLEIQRTEQGDSAMYLCASSLKGGATGELFFGEGSRLTVL.